These 8 T cell receptor beta chains originate from one sample sequenced in a study of beta chain features in type 1 diabetes. Every bit of the isolated RNA underwent reverse transcription, so sequencing read expressed TCRB transcripts. The method was immunoSEQ multiplex PCR; TCRdb's version includes in-frame clones alone and lacks a portion of them. Among about 140,000 clones listed, less than 9% were seen once. The specimen sequenced was central memory CD4+ T cells from blood. Source of these receptors: a woman younger than 45 in good health.

This clone has only a few counts. V gene TRBV6-1 combines with J gene TRBJ1-5; 9 bases align to TRBD1. V lost 4 bases to trimming and J lost 2 bases; unmatched junction nucleotides: 6. Germline CDR1 MNHNS, CDR2 SASEGT. This CDR3 is 16 amino acids long. The CDR3 region has the DNA TGTGCCAGCAGTGGAAGAGGACAGGGGCGCAATCAGCCCCAGCATTTT. It translates to CASSGRGQGRNQPQHF.

This clone was counted only a few times. This sequence joins TRBV7-2 and TRBJ2-7; 8 bases are a match to TRBD2. J lost 3 bases, V lost 1 base, and 5 bases had no gene match. Germline V lookup: CDR1 SGHTA, CDR2 FQGNSA. CDR3 length: 15 residues. CDR3 nucleotides: TGTGCCAGCAGCTTAGACGCGGGAGGTGGCTACGAGCAGTACTTC. It yields the protein CASSLDAGGGYEQYF.

This clone has a count of ten or more. The same CDR3 also results from other DNA sequences found in this sample. The CDR3: CASSLRLAGGETQYF. The CDR3 bases are TGTGCCAGCAGCTTGCGACTAGCGGGGGGAGAGACCCAGTACTTC. The chain combines TRBV5-6 with TRBJ2-5, with TRBD2 matching over 13 bases. Germline-derived CDR1 and CDR2 are SGHDT and YYEEEE. This CDR3 has 15 amino acids. V dropped 1 base and J dropped 4; count of bases not matched to a gene: 1.

This chain links TRBV7-3 with TRBJ1-2, with TRBD1 matching over 7 bases. Germline CDR1 is SGHTA and CDR2 is FQGTGA. This CDR3 is 15 amino acids long. Germline trimming cut 5 bases from V and 0 bases from J; bases unmatched to any gene: 6. CDR3 sequence: CASSPGGQANYGYTF. In DNA, the CDR3 is TGTGCCAGCAGCCCAGGGGGACAAGCTAACTATGGCTACACCTTC.

This clone turned up a few times. The rearrangement links TRBV11-1 to TRBJ2-3, with unresolved D. V lost 3 bases and J 4 bases, leaving 11 bases between the germline ends. Germline CDR1 and CDR2: SGHAT and FQDESV (reference sequence). The CDR3 has 14 residues. In nucleotides, the CDR3 is TGTGCCAGCAGCTTGTTACAACGGGCAGATACGCAGTATTTT. Protein: CASSLLQRADTQYF.

This clone showed up just a few times. The gene calls are TRBV5-4 and TRBJ2-2; possibly TRBD1 for D (5 bases). V dropped 0 bases and J dropped 1 base, with 10 bases sitting between them. The CDR3 sequence is 16 residues long. Per germline, CDR1 SGHNT and CDR2 YYREEE (reference sequence). The CDR3 DNA reads as TGTGCCAGCAGCTTGGCGCAGGGCGTGAACACCGGGGAGCTGTTTTTT. It is translated as CASSLAQGVNTGELFF.

The V gene is TRBV4-2, the J gene TRBJ2-1, with TRBD1 matching over 7 bases. In germline, CDR1 is LGHNA, CDR2 YNFKEQ. After removal of 0 bases from V and 9 bases from J, the junction contained 11 bases not matched to a gene. There are 16 residues in the CDR3. DNA of the CDR3: TGTGCCAGCAGCCAAGAAAGAGGGGGCGCGGGTGGTGAGCAGTTCTTC. It yields the protein CASSQERGGAGGEQFF.

Ten or more counts support this clone. The genes are TRBV29-1 and TRBJ1-1; possibly TRBD1 for D (5 bases). V gave up 7 bases and J gave up 1 base, with 13 bases separating them. Looked up from germline, CDR1 is SQVTM and CDR2 is ANQGSEA. The CDR3 runs 13 residues. The CDR3, as DNA: TGCAGCGCTGAGACAGCGCGGAACACTGAAGCTTTCTTT. Translation: CSAETARNTEAFF.